The 17 T cell receptor beta chains below were found in one sample sequenced in a study of T cell responses to AZD1222 COVID-19 vaccine. Sequencing was performed with immunoSEQ multiplex PCR; in TCRdb, only in-frame clones are kept and a portion is missing. Of some 120,000 clones in the sample, approximately 88% are singletons; the top ten hold 4.5% to 5%. Sequences were derived from peripheral blood, sampled on day 0 of AZD1222 vaccination. These receptors all come from an adult in good health.

About this clone itself: Other DNA sequences in the same sample also yield this CDR3. This chain uses TRBV10-3 with TRBJ2-7; D is possibly TRBD2 (6 bases). This CDR3 has 13 residues. The germline V gene encodes CDR1 ENHRY and CDR2 SYGVKD. V shed 6 bases and J shed 7 bases, with 16 bases lying between them. In DNA, the CDR3 is TGTGCCATCAGGGCCCAGGGACTGTGGGAGCAGTACTTC. It codes for CAIRAQGLWEQYF.

The chain recombines TRBV7-9 with TRBJ2-7; D possibly corresponds to TRBD1 (5 bases). In germline, CDR1 is SEHNR, CDR2 FQNEAQ (reference sequence). Deletions cut 5 bases from V and 0 bases from J, with 14 bases between. The CDR3 runs to 15 residues. CDR3 coding DNA: TGTGCCAGCAGCCCGACAGAGTTGCTCTCCTACGAGCAGTACTTC. Protein product: CASSPTELLSYEQYF.

This clone occurred once. The chain carries TRBV11-2 and TRBJ2-5; 11 nucleotides line up with TRBD2. Germline V gene lookup returns CDR1 SGHAT and CDR2 FQNNGV. J was trimmed by 4 bases and V by 3 bases; bases with no gene match: 4. The CDR3 length is 15 residues. As DNA, the CDR3 is TGTGCCAGCAGCTTTCCTAGCGGGGGGACAGAGACCCAGTACTTC. It codes for CASSFPSGGTETQYF.

The rearrangement uses TRBV7-9 and TRBJ2-7, with D uncertain. The V and J ends lost 0 bases and 4 bases respectively, with 4 bases between them. CDR1 SEHNR and CDR2 FQNEAQ come from the germline V gene (reference sequence). There are 12 residues in the CDR3. CDR3 DNA sequence: TGTGCCAGCAGCTTAGCGATGTACGAGCAGTACTTC. Its translation is CASSLAMYEQYF.

The chain is built from TRBV19 and TRBJ2-2; D call uncertain. The CDR3 covers 14 residues. V dropped 4 bases and J dropped 2 bases, with 8 bases sitting between them. Per germline, CDR1 LNHDA and CDR2 SQIVND (reference sequence). The CDR3 DNA reads TGTGCCAGTAGTACTCTTATTAACACCGGGGAGCTGTTTTTT. Translating it yields CASSTLINTGELFF.

The chain carries TRBV5-1 and TRBJ2-7; TRBD2 agrees at 11 bases. This CDR3 is 16 amino acids long. Germline V CDR1 and CDR2: SGHRS, YFSETQ. V dropped 2 bases and J dropped 5; count of bases not matched to a gene: 9. The CDR3 sequence: CASSLWTSGSGDEQYF. CDR3 nucleotides: TGCGCCAGCAGCTTATGGACTAGCGGGTCCGGGGACGAGCAGTACTTC.

Here the CDR3 reads CASSGQHTYNSPLHF. CDR3 DNA sequence: TGTGCCAGTAGTGGACAGCACACATATAATTCACCCCTCCACTTT. V is TRBV19 and J is TRBJ1-6, with D possibly matching TRBD1 (6 bases). The V and J ends lost 5 bases and 4 bases respectively, with 12 bases between them. The V gene's germline CDR1 is LNHDA and CDR2 SQIVND (reference sequence). The CDR3 totals 15 residues.

In this sample, this clone turned up a few times. The chain recombines TRBV6-5 with TRBJ1-6; TRBD1 might be the D (6 bases). The CDR3 contains 16 residues. With 0 bases removed from V and 6 bases from J, the gap between germline ends came to 12 bases. Germline V CDR1 and CDR2: MNHEY, SVGAGI. The CDR3 protein is CASSYSPGHINSPLHF. CDR3 in DNA: TGTGCCAGCAGTTACTCACCGGGACATATTAATTCACCCCTCCACTTT.

This rearrangement joins TRBV3-1 (or the pseudogene TRBV3-2) to TRBJ1-1; D unclear. CDR1 LGHDT and CDR2 YNNKEL come from the germline V gene (reference sequence). The V end lost 3 bases, the J end lost 1 base, and 12 bases lay between the germline ends. The CDR3 length is 15 residues. CDR3 coding DNA: TGTGCCAGCAGCCATTTGTCATCGGGGAACACTGAAGCTTTCTTT. Protein sequence: CASSHLSSGNTEAFF.

The chain couples TRBV4-1 to TRBJ2-5; the D is unclear. The germline V and J ends were trimmed by 1 base and 4 bases, with 13 bases remaining between them. Germline V gives CDR1 MGHRA, CDR2 YSYEKL. The CDR3 runs to 15 residues. The CDR3 reads CASSQGRSPGETQYF. The CDR3, as DNA: TGCGCCAGCAGCCAAGGACGCTCTCCGGGAGAGACCCAGTACTTC.

This chain uses TRBV9 with TRBJ2-3; maybe TRBD2 (5 bases). Germline lookup yields CDR1 SGDLS and CDR2 YYNGEE. The CDR3 has 12 amino acids. Trimming cost V 8 bases and J 8 bases, with 15 bases left between them. Written as DNA, the CDR3 is TGTGCCAGTGGGAGCCCCTCGGGTACGCAGTATTTT. The encoded protein is CASGSPSGTQYF.

DNA of the CDR3: TGTGCCAGCAGTGACTCGGGAGGGGCCGGTGGCTACACCTTC. Its protein is CASSDSGGAGGYTF. The rearrangement uses TRBV6-4 and TRBJ1-2, with D perhaps matching TRBD1 (5 bases). In germline, CDR1 is MRHNA, CDR2 SNTAGT. The CDR3 contains 14 residues. Trimming removed 0 bases at V and 7 bases at J, with 12 bases between.

The chain carries TRBV4-3 and TRBJ1-2; 11 positions match TRBD1. CDR1 and CDR2 from the germline V gene are LGHNA and YSLEER. Unmatched junction bases numbered 11, after V lost 3 bases and J lost 5 bases. The CDR3 has 17 amino acids. In nucleotides, the CDR3 is TGCGCCAGCAGCCACCACGTGGGACAGGGGGTTTCTTATGGCTACACCTTC. It specifies CASSHHVGQGVSYGYTF.

The chain joins TRBV5-5 to TRBJ2-2, with 10 bases matching TRBD1. CDR1 is SGHKS, CDR2 YYEKEE, per germline (reference sequence). J lost 6 bases, V lost 4 bases, and 3 bases had no gene match. The CDR3 loop spans 14 amino acids. The DNA for the CDR3 is TGTGCCAGCAGCCAAGGACAGGGGGCCGGGGAGCTGTTTTTT. It codes for CASSQGQGAGELFF.

This chain links TRBV2 with TRBJ2-2, with TRBD1 as a possible D gene (6 bases). The CDR3 contains 13 residues. V lost 7 bases, J lost 3 bases, and 9 bases lay in between. From germline, CDR1 is SNHLY and CDR2 FYNNEI. In DNA form, the CDR3 reads TGTGCCAGCACGCAGGGGCACACCGGGGAGCTGTTTTTT. It yields the protein CASTQGHTGELFF.

V is TRBV19 and J is TRBJ1-1, with D possibly matching TRBD1 (5 bases). This CDR3 contains 13 residues. CDR1 is LNHDA and CDR2 is SQIVND in the germline V gene (reference sequence). V was shortened by 5 bases and J by 2 bases, with 9 bases between the two germline ends. The CDR3 is CASSSQANTEAFF. The CDR3 coding sequence is TGTGCCAGTAGTTCACAGGCTAACACTGAAGCTTTCTTT.

The chain uses TRBV15 and TRBJ2-1; 8 bases match TRBD1. V lost 3 bases, J lost 4 bases, and 2 bases stayed unmatched. This CDR3 has 14 residues. Germline CDR1 and CDR2: LNHNV and YYDKDF (reference sequence). Here the CDR3 reads CATSRDREYNEQFF. In nucleotides, the CDR3 is TGTGCCACCAGCAGGGACAGGGAATACAATGAGCAGTTCTTC.